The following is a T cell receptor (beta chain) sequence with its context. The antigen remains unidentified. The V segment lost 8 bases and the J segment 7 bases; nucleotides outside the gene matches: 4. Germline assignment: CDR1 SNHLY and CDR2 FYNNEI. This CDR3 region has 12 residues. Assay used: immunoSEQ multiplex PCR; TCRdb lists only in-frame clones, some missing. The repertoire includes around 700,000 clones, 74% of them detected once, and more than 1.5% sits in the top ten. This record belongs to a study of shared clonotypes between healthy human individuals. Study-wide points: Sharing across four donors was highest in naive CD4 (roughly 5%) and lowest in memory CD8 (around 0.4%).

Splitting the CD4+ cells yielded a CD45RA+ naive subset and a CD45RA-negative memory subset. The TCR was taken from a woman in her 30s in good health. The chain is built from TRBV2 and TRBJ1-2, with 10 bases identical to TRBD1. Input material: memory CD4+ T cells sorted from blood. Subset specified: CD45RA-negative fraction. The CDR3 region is CASPGQGTGYTF. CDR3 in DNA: TGTGCCAGCCCGGGACAGGGGACTGGCTACACCTTC.